The 16 T cell receptor beta chains reported below all come from one sample, sequenced in a study of blood T cell repertoires in COVID-19. TCRdb's copy holds only in-frame clones and misses some; the assay was immunoSEQ multiplex PCR. The sample consists of about 270,000 clones, approximately 90% of them appearing once. Sequenced sample: PBMCs or T cells enriched from blood (not recorded which). These receptors all come from a woman in her late teens or twenties who had recovered from COVID-19.

This chain links TRBV30 with TRBJ1-2; TRBD1 matches at 8 bases. The CDR3 consists of 15 residues. Germline loops: CDR1 GTSNPN, CDR2 SVGIG (reference sequence). V lost 1 base, J lost 6 bases, and 10 bases stayed unmatched. The CDR3 DNA is TGTGCCTGGAGTGCCGGTCTTCAGGGGGCGGATGGCTACACCTTC. Amino acids: CAWSAGLQGADGYTF.

This clone was seen just once. V is TRBV3-1 (or the pseudogene TRBV3-2) and J is TRBJ1-5, with a weak D call TRBD1 (5 bases). The V gene's germline CDR1 is LGHDT and CDR2 YNNKEL (reference sequence). The V gene lost 3 bases and the J gene lost 5 bases, with 8 bases spanning the gap. The CDR3 is made up of 13 amino acids. The DNA of the CDR3 is TGTGCCAGCAGCCAGATGACAGATCAGCCCCAGCATTTT. This translates into CASSQMTDQPQHF.

The V gene is TRBV5-1, the J gene TRBJ1-1; D unclear. The germline V gene has CDR1 SGHRS and CDR2 YFSETQ. Trimming cost V 2 bases and J 4 bases, with 18 bases left between them. The CDR3 is made up of 16 amino acids. The CDR3 coding sequence is TGCGCCAGCAGCTTTTCCTCTCGGGGTATGGCCACTGAAGCTTTCTTT. Protein sequence: CASSFSSRGMATEAFF.

The chain is built from TRBV9 and TRBJ2-1; 10 bases agree with TRBD2. With 4 bases clipped from V and 4 bases from J, the junction kept 8 bases outside the gene matches. Germline CDR1 is SGDLS and CDR2 is YYNGEE. The CDR3 totals 16 residues. DNA for the CDR3: TGTGCCAGCAGCAACGAAGAGCGGGGGGGATACAATGAGCAGTTCTTC. It encodes CASSNEERGGYNEQFF.

The V gene is TRBV7-6, the J gene TRBJ1-1, with 7 bases matching TRBD1. The CDR3 has 16 amino acids. Germline CDR1 is SGHVS and CDR2 is FNYEAQ. The junction had 5 bases not matched to a gene; V was cut back by 1 base and J by 0 bases. The CDR3 protein is CASSLGTGSLNTEAFF. DNA of the CDR3: TGTGCCAGCAGCTTAGGGACAGGTAGTCTGAACACTGAAGCTTTCTTT.

The chain uses TRBV6-5 and TRBJ2-5; D call uncertain. The CDR3 is 13 amino acids. V lost 2 bases, J lost 1 base, and 5 bases lay in between. The V gene's germline CDR1 is MNHEY and CDR2 SVGAGI. The CDR3 coding sequence is TGTGCCAGCAGTTACCGGGTCCAAGAGACCCAGTACTTC. Residues: CASSYRVQETQYF.

The chain carries TRBV4-1 and TRBJ1-1, with 7 bases aligning to TRBD1. V was clipped by 1 base and J by 5 bases; unmatched bases: 4. Germline CDR1 MGHRA, CDR2 YSYEKL. The CDR3 spans 14 residues. The CDR3 DNA is TGCGCCAGCAGCCAAGCAGACAGGGTAACTGAAGCTTTCTTT. Translating it yields CASSQADRVTEAFF.

The rearrangement joins TRBV21-1 to TRBJ1-2; the D segment call TRBD1 is taken from the table without a DNA check. TRBV21-1 is a pseudogene segment. The CDR3 is made up of 21 amino acids. The CDR3 DNA is TGTGCCAGCAGCTCCCCCGGGACAGGGGGCGTAACGGATTTTTCTAACTATGGCTACACCTTC. Protein: CASSSPGTGGVTDFSNYGYTF.

The V gene is TRBV21-1, the J gene TRBJ2-3; the DNA was not used to check the table's D call, TRBD1. TRBV21-1 is annotated as a pseudogene. This CDR3 is built from 17 residues. CDR3 region: CASSKVQGPSSTDTQYF. For the CDR3, the DNA is TGTGCCAGCAGCAAAGTACAGGGCCCCTCTAGCACAGATACGCAGTATTTT.

This chain uses TRBV10-1 with TRBJ1-2, with 7 bases identical to TRBD1. The CDR3 extends over 14 amino acids. The trim removed 2 bases at V and 5 bases at J, leaving 5 bases unmatched. Germline V gives CDR1 WNHNN, CDR2 SYGVQD (reference sequence). DNA of the CDR3: TGCGCCAGCAGTGAGCGGACAGGACCTTATGGCTACACCTTC. Encoded protein: CASSERTGPYGYTF.

This clone was seen a few times. This chain connects TRBV10-2 to TRBJ1-1; no clear D. CDR3 size: 15 residues. CDR1 WSHSY and CDR2 SAAADI come from the germline V gene. The V and J ends lost 6 bases and 5 bases respectively, with 19 bases between them. The CDR3 here is CASRGGGGRTTEAFF. CDR3 DNA: TGCGCCAGCAGGGGTGGCGGAGGACGAACAACTGAAGCTTTCTTT.

This chain uses TRBV5-1 with TRBJ2-3, with 14 bases lining up with TRBD2. Germline V gene sequence: CDR1 SGHRS, CDR2 YFSETQ. CDR3 length: 18 amino acids. V lost 4 bases and J lost 0; bases outside the gene matches: 7. CDR3 sequence reads: CASSIGLAGGASTDTQYF. The CDR3 DNA is TGCGCCAGCAGCATCGGACTAGCGGGGGGAGCTAGCACAGATACGCAGTATTTT.

The CDR3 here is CASSPGRTGSGNTIYF. CDR3 bases: TGCGCCAGCAGCCCGGGAAGGACAGGGAGCGGAAACACCATATATTTT. This chain links TRBV5-1 with TRBJ1-3; 8 nucleotides agree with TRBD1. V shed 4 bases and J 4 bases; nucleotides not matched to a gene: 10. Per germline, CDR1 SGHRS and CDR2 YFSETQ. This CDR3 has 16 amino acids.

The chain uses TRBV27 and TRBJ1-2; possible D gene TRBD1, 6 bases. The germline V gene encodes CDR1 MNHEY and CDR2 SMNVEV (reference sequence). This CDR3 has 14 residues. Trimming took off 5 bases at V and 7 bases at J, with 17 bases between the two ends. The CDR3 spells CASSPPGTISGYTF. CDR3 bases: TGTGCCAGCAGTCCCCCAGGGACAATAAGTGGCTACACCTTC.

This clone was detected many times. In the same sample, other DNA sequences code for this CDR3. The chain combines TRBV3-1 (or the pseudogene TRBV3-2) with TRBJ1-5; D remains unclear. The CDR3 sequence is 14 residues long. In germline, CDR1 is LGHDT, CDR2 YNNKEL (reference sequence). The V gene lost 6 bases and the J gene lost 0 bases, with 9 bases spanning the gap. In nucleotides, the CDR3 is TGTGCCAGCAGTACGGGAGATAGCAATCAGCCCCAGCATTTT. This codes for CASSTGDSNQPQHF.

This clone was detected once. The rearrangement joins TRBV5-1 to TRBJ2-2, with a weak D call TRBD1 (6 bases). Germline CDR1 SGHRS, CDR2 YFSETQ. The length of the CDR3 is 17 residues. V lost 4 bases to trimming and J lost 1 base, with 17 bases between them. CDR3 in DNA: TGCGCCAGCAGCAGTACAGGGCCGCGCGTGAACACCGGGGAGCTGTTTTTT. Translated: CASSSTGPRVNTGELFF.